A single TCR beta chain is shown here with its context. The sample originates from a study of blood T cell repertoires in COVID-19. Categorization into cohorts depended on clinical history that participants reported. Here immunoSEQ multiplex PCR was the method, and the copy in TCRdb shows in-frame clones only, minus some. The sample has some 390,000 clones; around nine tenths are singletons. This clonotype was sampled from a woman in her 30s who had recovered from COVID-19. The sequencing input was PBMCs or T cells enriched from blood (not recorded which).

The CDR3, as DNA: TGCGCCAGCAGCCCCCCCCTGGCCGACTGGCAGTTCTTC. Translated, it gives CASSPPLADWQFF. V gene TRBV5-1 combines with J gene TRBJ2-1, with D uncertain. The CDR3 is made up of 13 amino acids. Trimming cost V 4 bases and J 12 bases, with 17 bases left between them. Germline V gene data show CDR1 as SGHRS and CDR2 as YFSETQ.